These 18 T cell receptor beta chains share one sample of origin, sequenced in a study of cytomegalovirus exposure and HLA in healthy donors. Both 60 Vbeta primers and 13 Jbeta primers went into the PCR. TCRdb keeps only in-frame clones here, not all; method: immunoSEQ multiplex PCR. The data hold 100,000 to 120,000 clones, with about 80% observed a single time. Source material: PBMCs. Receptor source: a man in his forties or fifties in good health and CMV-seropositive.

This clone was recorded only once. The chain carries TRBV7-2 and TRBJ2-1; 8 bases align to TRBD2. V lost 1 base to trimming and J lost 4 bases; unmatched junction nucleotides: 6. CDR3 length: 16 amino acids. From germline, CDR1 is SGHTA and CDR2 FQGNSA. This CDR3 reads CASSLGSGGEYNEQFF. CDR3 nucleotide sequence: TGTGCCAGCAGCTTAGGAAGCGGGGGCGAGTACAATGAGCAGTTCTTC.

The chain recombines TRBV6-1 with TRBJ2-7, with TRBD1 as a possible D gene (5 bases). There are 14 residues in the CDR3. CDR1 MNHNS and CDR2 SASEGT come from the germline V gene. The germline V and J ends were trimmed by 3 bases and 0 bases, with 9 bases remaining between them. CDR3 in amino acids: CASSDTGSSYEQYF. The DNA for the CDR3 is TGTGCCAGCAGTGACACAGGAAGCTCCTACGAGCAGTACTTC.

The chain has TRBV7-2 and TRBJ2-1; 9 bases agree with TRBD2. Germline V gene sequence: CDR1 SGHTA, CDR2 FQGNSA. Losses at the gene ends were 2 bases for V and 3 bases for J; bases not matched to a gene: 2. The CDR3 sequence is 15 residues long. Here the CDR3 reads CASSLKRGVYNEQFF. The DNA of the CDR3 is TGTGCCAGCAGCTTAAAGCGGGGGGTCTACAATGAGCAGTTCTTC.

V usage is TRBV4-3 and J usage is TRBJ2-1, with D possibly TRBD2 on 5 matching bases. Looked up from germline, CDR1 is LGHNA and CDR2 is YSLEER. Trimming pared 1 base from V and 0 bases from J, leaving 7 bases between. The CDR3 runs to 15 residues. CDR3 bases: TGCGCCAGCAGCCAAGGGACTGTCTCCTACAATGAGCAGTTCTTC. Its protein is CASSQGTVSYNEQFF.

The V call is TRBV7-8, the J call TRBJ1-2; possible D gene TRBD1, 6 bases. Germline lookup yields CDR1 SGHVS and CDR2 FQNEAQ. The CDR3 sequence is 13 residues long. The ends were cut back, 2 bases at V and 8 bases at J, with 12 bases in the middle. Written as DNA, the CDR3 is TGTGCCAGCAGCTTATTACAGGGAAAAGGCTACACCTTC. Amino acids: CASSLLQGKGYTF.

The chain carries TRBV30 and TRBJ1-1; D gene ambiguous. CDR3 length: 14 residues. V was clipped by 0 bases and J by 0 bases, with 8 bases between them. In germline, CDR1 is GTSNPN, CDR2 SVGIG (reference sequence). The CDR3, as DNA: TGTGCCTGGAGTGTAGGTCGGGTGAACACTGAAGCTTTCTTT. Protein product: CAWSVGRVNTEAFF.

The chain carries TRBV7-9 and TRBJ1-4; D gene ambiguous. This CDR3 is built from 13 residues. The germline gives CDR1 SEHNR, CDR2 FQNEAQ (reference sequence). Trimming removed 5 bases at V and 5 bases at J, with 9 bases between. CDR3 region: CASSRTGNEKLFF. The CDR3, as DNA: TGTGCCAGCAGCCGAACGGGGAATGAAAAACTGTTTTTT.

The V gene is TRBV7-2, the J gene TRBJ2-6; D remains ambiguous. The CDR3 is made up of 14 amino acids. Germline assignment: CDR1 SGHTA and CDR2 FQGNSA. The ends were cut back, 5 bases at V and 3 bases at J, with 8 bases in the middle. This chain's CDR3 is CASSTPGGANVLTF. DNA for the CDR3: TGTGCCAGCAGCACACCGGGTGGGGCCAACGTCCTGACTTTC.

This clone appeared a single time. The chain uses TRBV9 and TRBJ1-3; the D is unclear. In germline, CDR1 is SGDLS, CDR2 YYNGEE. This CDR3 region has 15 residues. The germline V and J ends were trimmed by 4 bases and 0 bases, with 11 bases remaining between them. The CDR3 reads CASSPQWNSGNTIYF. The CDR3 coding sequence is TGTGCCAGCAGCCCACAGTGGAACTCTGGAAACACCATATATTTT.

This clone showed up just a few times. The rearrangement joins TRBV19 to TRBJ2-3, with no clear D. Trimming took 5 bases from V and 1 from J, leaving 16 bases between them. This CDR3 is built from 16 residues. Germline V gene sequence: CDR1 LNHDA, CDR2 SQIVND (reference sequence). The CDR3 DNA follows: TGTGCCAGTAGTGCCCCCTGGAGCGATGGCACAGATACGCAGTATTTT. This translates into CASSAPWSDGTDTQYF.

V usage is TRBV19 and J usage is TRBJ1-2; 10 bases map to TRBD1. The germline CDR1 and CDR2 sequences are LNHDA and SQIVND (reference sequence). The CDR3 extends over 18 amino acids. V shed 5 bases and J 0 bases; nucleotides not matched to a gene: 12. CDR3 loop: CASSPPGQGILTNYGYTF. In nucleotides, the CDR3 is TGTGCCAGTAGTCCCCCGGGACAGGGGATTCTTACTAACTATGGCTACACCTTC.

V is TRBV6-1 and J is TRBJ1-2; TRBD1 is a possible D gene (6 bases). Germline V lookup: CDR1 MNHNS, CDR2 SASEGT. The CDR3 runs 13 residues. Trimming pared 7 bases from V and 4 bases from J, leaving 13 bases between. DNA of the CDR3: TGTGCCAGCACCAGAGGACAGTCCTATGGCTACACCTTC. Its translation: CASTRGQSYGYTF.

This sequence joins TRBV10-3 and TRBJ2-5; D is possibly TRBD2 (6 bases). The V end lost 3 bases, the J end lost 7 bases, and 15 bases lay between the germline ends. CDR1 is ENHRY, CDR2 SYGVKD, per germline. The CDR3 totals 14 residues. This CDR3 reads CAISDWAGKGTQYF. The CDR3 bases are TGTGCCATCAGTGATTGGGCGGGGAAGGGGACCCAGTACTTC.

About this clone itself: One end of the junction fails to match germline, which may point to a read error. V usage is TRBV27 and J usage is TRBJ2-5, with TRBD2 identical over 9 bases. TRBJ2-7 matches the DNA end more closely, so the J call is doubtful. The CDR3 is made up of 15 amino acids. Per germline, CDR1 MNHEY and CDR2 SMNVEV (reference sequence). In DNA form, the CDR3 reads TGTGCTAGCAGGTATAGCGGGGGCCCTATCTACGAGCAGTACTTC. Amino acids: CASRYSGGPIYEQYF.

The J gene is TRBJ1-1, the V gene TRBV7-3; a possible D gene is TRBD1 (6 bases). Germline values: CDR1 SGHTA, CDR2 FQGTGA. V lost 5 bases, J lost 3 bases, and 16 bases lay in between. The CDR3 contains 15 residues. CDR3 loop: CASSKGGGWHTEAFF. CDR3 nucleotide sequence: TGTGCCAGCAGCAAAGGTGGGGGCTGGCACACTGAAGCTTTCTTT.

This clone showed up just once. The chain has TRBV7-3 and TRBJ1-6; a possible D gene is TRBD1 (5 bases). The germline V gene encodes CDR1 SGHTA and CDR2 FQGTGA. The CDR3 is made up of 15 amino acids. V shed 0 bases and J shed 5 bases, with 8 bases lying between them. The CDR3 is CASSLTPGNNSPLHF. The DNA for the CDR3 is TGTGCCAGCAGCTTAACGCCAGGGAATAATTCACCCCTCCACTTT. Filled out from reference TRBV7-3 and TRBJ1-6, the complete variable domain reads GAGVSQTPSNKVTEKGKYVELRCDPISGHTALYWYRQSLGQGPEFLIYFQGTGAADDSGLPNDRFFAVRPEGSVSTLKIQRTERGDSAVYLCASSLTPGNNSPLHFGNGTRLTVT.

With regard to this clone: At one end, the junction sequence differs from germline, possibly due to a read error. The V call is TRBV15, the J call TRBJ2-6; perhaps TRBD1 as D (5 bases). The V gene's germline CDR1 is LNHNV and CDR2 YYDKDF (reference sequence). This CDR3 contains 13 residues. CDR3 in amino acids: CATKMEGANGLTF. The CDR3 nucleotides are TGTGCCACCAAGATGGAAGGGGCCAACGGCCTGACTTTC.

V is TRBV5-6 and J is TRBJ1-2, with 9 bases matching TRBD1. Germline values: CDR1 SGHDT, CDR2 YYEEEE. The CDR3 sequence is 15 residues long. Losses at the gene ends were 2 bases for V and 8 bases for J; bases not matched to a gene: 10. The CDR3 nucleotides read TGTGCCAGCAGCTTTGGGGACAGGGAGTATCACGGCTACACCTTC. As protein: CASSFGDREYHGYTF. The complete variable domain, with remaining parts taken from reference TRBV5-6 and TRBJ1-2, reads DAGVTQSPTHLIKTRGQQVTLRCSPKSGHDTVSWYQQALGQGPQFIFQYYEEEERQRGNFPDRFSGHQFPNYSSELNVNALLLGDSALYLCASSFGDREYHGYTFGSGTRLTVV.